Reported below is one T cell receptor (beta chain). Its antigen is unknown. The study ran its PCR with 60 Vbeta and 13 Jbeta primers. Here immunoSEQ multiplex PCR was the method, and the copy in TCRdb shows in-frame clones only, minus some. This sample has about 99,000 clones; around 77% occur once, and the top ten carry roughly 3%. These data belong to a study of cytomegalovirus exposure and HLA in healthy donors. General study findings and limits: TCR beta V- and J-gene trimming was later associated with a missense DCLRE1C variant. Across donors, sequencing depth was assumed by presence/absence analyses to be roughly uniform.

After removal of 5 bases from V and 3 bases from J, the junction contained 9 bases not matched to a gene. CDR3 size: 15 residues. Germline V CDR1 and CDR2: SGHNT, YENEEA. The sequenced sample consisted of PBMCs. V gene TRBV11-3 combines with J gene TRBJ2-7; 8 bases map to TRBD1. This sequence originates from a man in his forties or fifties in good health and CMV-seronegative. CDR3 sequence reads: CASSKGQGSNYEQYF. CDR3 DNA sequence: TGTGCCAGCAGCAAAGGACAGGGCTCAAACTACGAGCAGTACTTC.